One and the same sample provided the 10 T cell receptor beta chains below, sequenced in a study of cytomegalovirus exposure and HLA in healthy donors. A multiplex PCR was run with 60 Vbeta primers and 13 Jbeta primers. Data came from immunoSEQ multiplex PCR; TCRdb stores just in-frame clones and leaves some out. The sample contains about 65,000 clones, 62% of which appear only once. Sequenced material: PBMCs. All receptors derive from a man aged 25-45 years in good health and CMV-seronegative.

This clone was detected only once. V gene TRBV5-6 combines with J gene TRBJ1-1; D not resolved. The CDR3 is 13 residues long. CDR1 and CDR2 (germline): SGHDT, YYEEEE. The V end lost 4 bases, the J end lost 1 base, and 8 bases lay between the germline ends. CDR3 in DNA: TGTGCCAGCAGCCTGTACAAGAACACTGAAGCTTTCTTT. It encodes CASSLYKNTEAFF. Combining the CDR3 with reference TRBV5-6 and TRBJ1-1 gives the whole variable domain DAGVTQSPTHLIKTRGQQVTLRCSPKSGHDTVSWYQQALGQGPQFIFQYYEEEERQRGNFPDRFSGHQFPNYSSELNVNALLLGDSALYLCASSLYKNTEAFFGQGTRLTVV.

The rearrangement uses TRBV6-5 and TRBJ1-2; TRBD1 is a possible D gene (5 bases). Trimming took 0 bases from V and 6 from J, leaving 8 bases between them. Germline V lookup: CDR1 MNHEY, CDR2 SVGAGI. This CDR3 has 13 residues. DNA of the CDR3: TGTGCCAGCAGTTACTCAGAGGACAATGGCTACACCTTC. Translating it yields CASSYSEDNGYTF.

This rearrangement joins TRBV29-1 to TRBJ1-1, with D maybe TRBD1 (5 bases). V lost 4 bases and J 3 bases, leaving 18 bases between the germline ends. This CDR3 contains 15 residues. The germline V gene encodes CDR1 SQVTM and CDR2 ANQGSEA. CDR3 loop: CSVGGGKGAYTEAFF. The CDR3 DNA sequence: TGCAGCGTTGGGGGGGGGAAGGGAGCGTACACTGAAGCTTTCTTT.

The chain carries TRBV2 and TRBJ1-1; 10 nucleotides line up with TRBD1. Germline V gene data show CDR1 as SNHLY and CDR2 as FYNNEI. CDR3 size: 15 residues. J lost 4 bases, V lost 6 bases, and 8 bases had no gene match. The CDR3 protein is CASRRQGAAGTEAFF. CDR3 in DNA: TGTGCCAGCAGGAGACAGGGGGCGGCGGGCACTGAAGCTTTCTTT.

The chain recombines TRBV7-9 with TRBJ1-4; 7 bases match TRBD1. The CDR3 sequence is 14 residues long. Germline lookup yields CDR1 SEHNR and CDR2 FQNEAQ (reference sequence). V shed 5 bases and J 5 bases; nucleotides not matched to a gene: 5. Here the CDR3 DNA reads TGTGCCAGCAGCGATACAGGGGTGAATGAAAAACTGTTTTTT. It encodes CASSDTGVNEKLFF.

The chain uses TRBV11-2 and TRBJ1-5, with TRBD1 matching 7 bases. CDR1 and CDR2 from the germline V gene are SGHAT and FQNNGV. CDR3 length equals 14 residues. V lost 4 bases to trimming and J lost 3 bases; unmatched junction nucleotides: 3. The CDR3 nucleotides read TGTGCCAGCAGCTGGACAGGTTCCAATCAGCCCCAGCATTTT. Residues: CASSWTGSNQPQHF.

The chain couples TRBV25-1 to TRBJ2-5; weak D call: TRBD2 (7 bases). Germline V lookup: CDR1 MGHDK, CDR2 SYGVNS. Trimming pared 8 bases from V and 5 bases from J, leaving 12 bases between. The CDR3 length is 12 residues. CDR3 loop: CASGGGRETQYF. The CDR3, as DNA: TGTGCCAGCGGGGGGGGCCGGGAGACCCAGTACTTC.

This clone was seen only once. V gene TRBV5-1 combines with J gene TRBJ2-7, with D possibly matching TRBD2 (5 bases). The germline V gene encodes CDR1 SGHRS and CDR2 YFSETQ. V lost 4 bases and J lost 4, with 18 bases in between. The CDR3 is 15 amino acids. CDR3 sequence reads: CASSPEAYSAYEQYF. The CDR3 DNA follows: TGCGCCAGCAGCCCGGAGGCCTACAGTGCTTACGAGCAGTACTTC.

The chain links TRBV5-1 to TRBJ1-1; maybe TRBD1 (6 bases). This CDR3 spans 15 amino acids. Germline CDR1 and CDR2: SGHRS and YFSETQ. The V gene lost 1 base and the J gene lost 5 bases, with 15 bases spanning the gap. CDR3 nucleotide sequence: TGCGCCAGCAGCTTGCCACCACAGGGATGGACTGAAGCTTTCTTT. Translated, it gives CASSLPPQGWTEAFF. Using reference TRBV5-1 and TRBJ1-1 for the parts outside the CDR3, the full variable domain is KAGVTQTPRYLIKTRGQQVTLSCSPISGHRSVSWYQQTPGQGLQFLFEYFSETQRNKGNFPGRFSGRQFSNSRSEMNVSTLELGDSALYLCASSLPPQGWTEAFFGQGTRLTVV.

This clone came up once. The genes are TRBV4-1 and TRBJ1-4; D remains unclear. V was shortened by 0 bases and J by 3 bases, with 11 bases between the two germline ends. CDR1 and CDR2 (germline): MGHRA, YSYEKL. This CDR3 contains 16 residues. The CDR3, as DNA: TGCGCCAGCAGCCAAGATCTGGCAGATTCTAATGAAAAACTGTTTTTT. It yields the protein CASSQDLADSNEKLFF.